The clone carrying this T cell receptor (beta chain) was seen only a few times. Its antigen is currently unknown. Between the trimmed V and J ends, which lost 0 bases and 7 bases, there was a span of 4 bases. The CDR3 length is 12 residues. The germline V gene encodes CDR1 LNHNV and CDR2 YYDKDF (reference sequence). This sample was taken from a study of vaccination and CD4 T cells after COVID-19. Study-wide context: Overlapping peptides covering the spike proteins of SARS-CoV-2, HCoV-NL63, HCoV-OC43 and HCoV-229E were added to stimulate cells.

Sequenced with the Oncomine TCR Beta short-read assay was DNA taken from cultured CD4+ T cells. TCRdb passed the PCR reads through MiXCR, listing each CDR3 protein once. The sample has 9,000 to 15,000 distinct CDR3 sequences; 25% to 35% are singletons. Treatment reported: 10-day PBMC culture with coronavirus spike peptide pools or control peptides (ViraFEST assay). On day 3 and again on day 7, fresh IL-2 medium was used to replace half the medium. Specimen: CD4+ T cells from blood, cultured in vitro, collected before SARS-CoV-2 vaccination. The sequence came from a human donor who received a COVID-19 vaccine. This rearrangement joins TRBV15 to TRBJ1-5, with D uncertain. This chain's CDR3 is CATSREYQPQHF. CDR3 sequence (DNA): TGTGCCACCAGCAGAGAGTACCAGCCCCAGCATTTT.